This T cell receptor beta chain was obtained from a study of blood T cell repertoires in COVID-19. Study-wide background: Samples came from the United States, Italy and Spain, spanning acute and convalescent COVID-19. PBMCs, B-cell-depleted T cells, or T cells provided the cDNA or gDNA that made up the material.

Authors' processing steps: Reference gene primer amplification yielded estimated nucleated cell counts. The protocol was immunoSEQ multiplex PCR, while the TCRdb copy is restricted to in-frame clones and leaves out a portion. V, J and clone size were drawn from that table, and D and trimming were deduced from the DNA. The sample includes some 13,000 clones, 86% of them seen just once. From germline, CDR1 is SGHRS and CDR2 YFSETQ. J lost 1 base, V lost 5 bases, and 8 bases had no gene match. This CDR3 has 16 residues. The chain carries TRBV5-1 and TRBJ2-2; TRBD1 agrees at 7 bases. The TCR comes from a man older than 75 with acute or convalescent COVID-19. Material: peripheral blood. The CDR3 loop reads CASRSPGQMNTGELFF. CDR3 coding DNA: TGCGCCAGCAGATCTCCGGGACAGATGAACACCGGGGAGCTGTTTTTT. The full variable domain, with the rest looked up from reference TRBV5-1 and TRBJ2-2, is KAGVTQTPRYLIKTRGQQVTLSCSPISGHRSVSWYQQTPGQGLQFLFEYFSETQRNKGNFPGRFSGRQFSNSRSEMNVSTLELGDSALYLCASRSPGQMNTGELFFGEGSRLTVL.